A selection of T cell receptor beta chains follows, all from one sample in a study of cytomegalovirus exposure and HLA in healthy donors. This table comes from immunoSEQ multiplex PCR, and its TCRdb copy is limited to in-frame clones, with some not included. Of 120,000 to 150,000 clones detected, roughly a tenth appear once; the ten largest clones hold about 1.7%. Sequenced input: PBMCs. The origin of the receptors is a male donor in good health and CMV-seronegative. The CDR3 runs from the conserved cysteine through the conserved F or W. A D gene is named only where the DNA matches it firmly. Clone sizes are given selectively: once, few, many, or a class where the clone is expanded.

j_call: TRBJ1-1
v_call: TRBV19
d_call: TRBD1
clone_size: -
cdr3_aa: CASSTGTGVLTEAFF
cdr3_nt: TGTGCCAGTAGTACTGGGACAGGGGTACTCACTGAAGCTTTCTTT

j_call: TRBJ2-2
v_call: TRBV6-5
d_call: -
clone_size: few
cdr3_aa: CASSRRTANTGELFF
cdr3_nt: TGTGCCAGCAGTCGAAGGACAGCGAACACCGGGGAGCTGTTTTTT

j_call: TRBJ1-3
v_call: TRBV6-1
d_call: -
clone_size: -
cdr3_aa: CASGYTIYF
cdr3_nt: TGTGCCAGCGGCTACACCATATATTTT

j_call: TRBJ2-3
v_call: TRBV6-6
d_call: -
clone_size: -
cdr3_aa: CASSLDRRETDTQYF
cdr3_nt: TGTGCCAGCAGTTTAGACAGGCGTGAGACAGATACGCAGTATTTT

j_call: TRBJ1-1
v_call: TRBV27
d_call: -
clone_size: -
cdr3_aa: CASSPWVGEDTEAFF
cdr3_nt: TGTGCCAGCAGTCCCTGGGTAGGGGAGGACACTGAAGCTTTCTTT

j_call: TRBJ2-7
v_call: TRBV28
d_call: TRBD2
clone_size: -
cdr3_aa: CASSLLSFGASGTNYEQYF
cdr3_nt: TGTGCCAGCAGTTTATTGTCCTTCGGGGCTAGCGGGACGAACTACGAGCAGTACTTC

j_call: TRBJ2-5
v_call: TRBV29-1
d_call: TRBD2
clone_size: -
cdr3_aa: CSVREVAGASASQYF
cdr3_nt: TGCAGCGTCCGCGAGGTAGCGGGGGCCTCAGCGAGCCAGTACTTC

j_call: TRBJ2-7
v_call: TRBV5-1
d_call: -
clone_size: few
cdr3_aa: CASSLSGDEQYF
cdr3_nt: TGCGCCAGCAGCTTGTCCGGGGACGAGCAGTACTTC

j_call: TRBJ1-5
v_call: TRBV5-1
d_call: -
clone_size: -
cdr3_aa: CASSSKGGDQPQHF
cdr3_nt: TGCGCCAGCAGCTCGAAGGGAGGAGATCAGCCCCAGCATTTT

j_call: TRBJ2-1
v_call: TRBV7-6
d_call: TRBD2
clone_size: -
cdr3_aa: CASSSLLSGARNEQFF
cdr3_nt: TGTGCCAGCAGCTCCCTCCTTAGCGGGGCGCGCAATGAGCAGTTCTTC